The 18 T cell receptor beta chains given below trace back to one sample, sequenced in a study of T cell responses to AZD1222 COVID-19 vaccine. Only in-frame clones appear in the TCRdb table, and some are missing; sequencing was by immunoSEQ multiplex PCR. The sample yields over 70,000 clones, approximately 86% seen once. The specimen comprised peripheral blood, sampled on day 0 of AZD1222 vaccination. Receptors originate from an adult in good health.

This chain joins TRBV10-1 and TRBJ2-1; D unresolved. V shed 8 bases and J shed 7 bases, with 12 bases lying between them. Looked up from germline, CDR1 is WNHNN and CDR2 is SYGVQD (reference sequence). This CDR3 spans 12 amino acids. The CDR3 spells CASSGIHNEQFF. In nucleotides, the CDR3 is TGCGCCAGCTCTGGAATTCATAATGAGCAGTTCTTC.

The chain couples TRBV9 to TRBJ2-7; tentatively, D is TRBD2 (6 bases). V was cut by 0 bases and J by 0 bases, with 7 bases left in between. The CDR3 spans 14 residues. Germline V gives CDR1 SGDLS, CDR2 YYNGEE. The CDR3 DNA reads TGTGCCAGCAGCGTAGACGGGAGCTCCTACGAGCAGTACTTC. Translating it yields CASSVDGSSYEQYF.

The V and J genes are TRBV7-9 and TRBJ1-4, with 9 bases identical to TRBD1. V lost 0 bases and J lost 5; bases outside the gene matches: 1. The V gene's germline CDR1 is SEHNR and CDR2 FQNEAQ (reference sequence). CDR3 length equals 15 residues. The CDR3: CASSLAGTGNEKLFF. For the CDR3, the DNA is TGTGCCAGCAGCTTAGCCGGGACAGGGAATGAAAAACTGTTTTTT.

The genes are TRBV6-1 and TRBJ2-7; 8 bases agree with TRBD1. The germline V gene encodes CDR1 MNHNS and CDR2 SASEGT. The J segment lost 2 bases and the V segment lost 4 bases, leaving 10 bases of the junction unmatched. The CDR3 runs to 16 residues. The CDR3 nucleotides are TGTGCCAGCAGTGCAGCGACCGGGACAGGCACCTACGAGCAGTACTTC. Protein sequence: CASSAATGTGTYEQYF.

This clone was found once. This chain connects TRBV6-5 to TRBJ2-7; D tentatively fits TRBD1 or TRBD2 (5 bases each). V gave up 2 bases and J gave up 0 bases, with 11 bases separating them. The CDR3 totals 15 residues. Germline-derived CDR1 and CDR2 are MNHEY and SVGAGI. CDR3 region: CASSYGGWGSYEQYF. DNA for the CDR3: TGTGCCAGCAGTTACGGGGGATGGGGCTCCTACGAGCAGTACTTC.

This chain joins TRBV14 and TRBJ1-2; 7 bases line up with TRBD1. V lost 6 bases and J lost 10; bases outside the gene matches: 11. CDR3 length: 13 residues. Germline V gene data show CDR1 as SGHDN and CDR2 as FVKESK. The DNA for the CDR3 is TGTGCCAGCAGTCCGACAGGACAGGAGTCCTACACCTTC. Translation gives CASSPTGQESYTF.

This chain links TRBV27 with TRBJ2-7; 7 positions match TRBD1. The trim removed 4 bases at V and 5 bases at J, leaving 8 bases unmatched. In germline, CDR1 is MNHEY, CDR2 SMNVEV (reference sequence). The CDR3 extends over 14 amino acids. The DNA of the CDR3 is TGTGCCAGCAGTTGGAAACAGGGGAGCGACGAGCAGTACTTC. Encoded protein: CASSWKQGSDEQYF.

In its sample, this clone was seen a few times. The genes are TRBV4-2 and TRBJ1-3; 9 bases align to TRBD1. This CDR3 is 16 amino acids long. The junction had 5 bases not matched to a gene; V was cut back by 4 bases and J by 1 base. Germline-derived CDR1 and CDR2 are LGHNA and YNFKEQ. The CDR3, as DNA: TGTGCCAGCAGCCGCGGTGGGACAGGGTCTGGAAACACCATATATTTT. Translated, it gives CASSRGGTGSGNTIYF.

This clone was recorded once. The gene calls are TRBV29-1 and TRBJ1-1; D unclear. Germline CDR1 is SQVTM and CDR2 is ANQGSEA. CDR3 length: 12 residues. V was cut by 7 bases and J by 0 bases, with 9 bases left in between. CDR3 protein: CSGKDLNTEAFF. In DNA form, the CDR3 reads TGCAGCGGAAAAGACCTGAACACTGAAGCTTTCTTT.

This chain links TRBV14 with TRBJ2-7, with a weak D call TRBD1 (6 bases). The CDR3 runs 14 residues. V lost 2 bases and J 3 bases, leaving 11 bases between the germline ends. Germline V gene data show CDR1 as SGHDN and CDR2 as FVKESK. The CDR3 DNA follows: TGTGCCAGCAGCCAATCGGGACAAAGCTACGAGCAGTACTTC. Protein product: CASSQSGQSYEQYF.

This sequence joins TRBV4-3 and TRBJ2-5; possibly TRBD2 for D (6 bases). There are 13 residues in the CDR3. Per the germline V gene, CDR1 is LGHNA and CDR2 is YSLEER. Trimming pared 1 base from V and 4 bases from J, leaving 7 bases between. The CDR3 reads CASSQGDLETQYF. The CDR3, as DNA: TGCGCCAGCAGCCAAGGGGACTTAGAGACCCAGTACTTC.

The chain couples TRBV9 to TRBJ2-5; 13 bases match TRBD2. With 4 bases clipped from V and 1 base from J, the junction kept 4 bases outside the gene matches. The CDR3 is 16 amino acids. The germline gives CDR1 SGDLS, CDR2 YYNGEE. CDR3 residues: CASSPGLAGTQETQYF. For the CDR3, the DNA is TGTGCCAGCAGCCCGGGACTAGCGGGGACCCAAGAGACCCAGTACTTC. Supplemented by reference TRBV9 and TRBJ2-5, the full variable domain reads DSGVTQTPKHLITATGQRVTLRCSPRSGDLSVYWYQQSLDQGLQFLIQYYNGEERAKGNILERFSAQQFPDLHSELNLSSLELGDSALYFCASSPGLAGTQETQYFGPGTRLLVL.

The rearrangement uses TRBV5-4 and TRBJ1-1, with no clear D. The CDR3 sequence is 13 residues long. CDR1 and CDR2 from the germline V gene are SGHNT and YYREEE (reference sequence). The ends were cut back, 0 bases at V and 1 base at J, with 4 bases in the middle. The CDR3 DNA reads TGTGCCAGCAGCTTGGTCAGGAACACTGAAGCTTTCTTT. The encoded protein is CASSLVRNTEAFF.

The sample holds one count of this clone. This rearrangement joins TRBV7-9 to TRBJ2-1; 8 bases align to TRBD2. The CDR3 length is 14 residues. Germline assignment: CDR1 SEHNR and CDR2 FQNEAQ (reference sequence). V trimming: 4 bases; J trimming: 5 bases; junction bases outside the gene matches: 4. CDR3 nucleotide sequence: TGTGCCAGCAGCTCCCTGGGACTAGACAATGAGCAGTTCTTC. Translation: CASSSLGLDNEQFF.

The CDR3 is CASSPRIDTQYF. Here the CDR3 DNA reads TGTGCCAGCAGCCCCCGGATCGATACGCAGTATTTT. V usage is TRBV7-8 and J usage is TRBJ2-3; D ambiguous. Germline V gene data show CDR1 as SGHVS and CDR2 as FQNEAQ. CDR3 size: 12 residues. Between the trimmed V and J ends, which lost 5 bases and 6 bases, there was a span of 9 bases. Drawing the rest from reference TRBV7-8 and TRBJ2-3, the complete variable domain is GAGVSQSPRYKVAKRGQDVALRCDPISGHVSLFWYQQALGQGPEFLTYFQNEAQLDKSGLPSDRFFAERPEGSVSTLKIQRTQQEDSAVYLCASSPRIDTQYFGPGTRLTVL.

This clone was recorded only once. The sample contains more than one DNA sequence encoding this CDR3. The chain joins TRBV28 to TRBJ2-7, with unresolved D. The CDR3 extends over 13 amino acids. V lost 3 bases to trimming and J lost 0 bases, with 6 bases between them. CDR1 is MDHEN, CDR2 SYDVKM, per germline. The CDR3 spells CASSLGSSYEQYF. The CDR3 DNA is TGTGCCAGCAGTTTGGGCAGCTCCTACGAGCAGTACTTC.

The chain recombines TRBV5-1 with TRBJ1-1; the D gene is possibly TRBD1 (6 bases). This CDR3 is 14 amino acids long. Germline V lookup: CDR1 SGHRS, CDR2 YFSETQ. V lost 4 bases, J lost 1 base, and 11 bases lay in between. CDR3 in DNA: TGCGCCAGCAGCCTCAAGGGGGGGAACACTGAAGCTTTCTTT. Its protein product is CASSLKGGNTEAFF.

The rearrangement uses TRBV2 and TRBJ1-2, with D maybe TRBD1 (6 bases). The V gene lost 3 bases and the J gene lost 4 bases, with 12 bases spanning the gap. This CDR3 has 14 residues. Germline V gives CDR1 SNHLY, CDR2 FYNNEI. DNA of the CDR3: TGTGCCAGCAGTGAGGGGCAGGGGACCTATGGCTACACCTTC. It specifies CASSEGQGTYGYTF.